The 22 T cell receptor beta chains in this list originate from one sample, sequenced in a study of vaccination effects on CD4 cells after COVID-19. The authors isolated CD4+ T cells after roughly eleven days of culture. According to PCR results, the person was infected with SARS-CoV-2 between March and December 2020. Participants each got two BNT162b2 or mRNA-1273 vaccine doses. These receptors are not linked to any known antigen. TCRdb's table, derived via immunoSEQ multiplex PCR, lists solely in-frame clones and lacks some. The sample shows around 50,000 clones, about 70% of them seen only once. Sequenced here: CD4+ T cells from PBMCs cultured without peptide, sampled after COVID-19 vaccination. The receptors come from a human donor who had a prior SARS-CoV-2 infection.

The gene calls are TRBV11-3 and TRBJ2-2, with TRBD2 matching 7 bases. The V segment lost 1 base and the J segment 4 bases; nucleotides outside the gene matches: 3. The CDR3 spans 15 residues. Germline V lookup: CDR1 SGHNT, CDR2 YENEEA. CDR3 nucleotide sequence: TGTGCCAGCAGCTTAGTCAAGCGGGGCACCGGGGAGCTGTTTTTT. It translates to CASSLVKRGTGELFF.

This clone was picked up one time. The rearrangement uses TRBV5-1 and TRBJ2-5; weak D call: TRBD2 (5 bases). V was clipped by 2 bases and J by 2 bases, with 7 bases between them. Germline loops: CDR1 SGHRS, CDR2 YFSETQ. This CDR3 is 13 amino acids long. The CDR3 protein is CASSFSVQETQYF. In DNA form, the CDR3 reads TGCGCCAGCAGCTTTAGCGTACAAGAGACCCAGTACTTC.

The gene calls are TRBV4-2 and TRBJ2-7; maybe TRBD1 (6 bases). Germline V lookup: CDR1 LGHNA, CDR2 YNFKEQ. V was trimmed by 4 bases and J by 0 bases, leaving 16 bases between them. This CDR3 is built from 16 residues. In nucleotides, the CDR3 is TGTGCCAGCAGCCCGACGCCAGGGGACAACTCCTACGAGCAGTACTTC. This sequence encodes CASSPTPGDNSYEQYF.

The chain has TRBV2 and TRBJ1-2; the match to TRBD1 covers 7 bases. CDR1 is SNHLY and CDR2 is FYNNEI in the germline V gene. The V segment lost 4 bases and the J segment 8 bases; nucleotides outside the gene matches: 7. This CDR3 region has 13 residues. CDR3 in amino acids: CASSALQGEGYTF. As DNA, the CDR3 is TGTGCCAGCAGTGCCCTTCAGGGGGAGGGCTACACCTTC.

The chain has TRBV6-5 and TRBJ1-3, with TRBD1 matching over 10 bases. The germline V gene encodes CDR1 MNHEY and CDR2 SVGAGI. Trimming took 1 base from V and 10 from J; bases not matched to a gene: 1. The CDR3 consists of 13 residues. DNA of the CDR3: TGTGCCAGCAGTTACTGGGACAGGGGTACCATATATTTT. Amino acid sequence: CASSYWDRGTIYF.

The rearrangement uses TRBV5-5 and TRBJ2-5; the D is unclear. In germline, CDR1 is SGHKS, CDR2 YYEKEE (reference sequence). Deletions cut 4 bases from V and 9 bases from J, with 22 bases between. The CDR3 has 15 residues. This CDR3 is CASSASPAAVGSQYF. The CDR3 DNA reads as TGTGCCAGCAGCGCAAGTCCCGCGGCCGTCGGGTCCCAGTACTTC.

This sequence joins TRBV15 and TRBJ1-5; 11 bases are a match to TRBD1. V lost 5 bases, J lost 1 base, and 7 bases stayed unmatched. This CDR3 contains 17 residues. Germline CDR1 and CDR2: LNHNV and YYDKDF (reference sequence). In nucleotides, the CDR3 is TGTGCCACCAGCGGGAGGACAGGGGGCGGGAGCAATCAGCCCCAGCATTTT. It encodes CATSGRTGGGSNQPQHF.

The V gene is TRBV7-8, the J gene TRBJ1-4; TRBD1 is a possible D gene (5 bases). CDR3 length equals 16 residues. V was cut by 4 bases and J by 6 bases, with 18 bases left in between. Germline-derived CDR1 and CDR2 are SGHVS and FQNEAQ. The CDR3 spells CASSSTELKGYEKLFF. The CDR3 DNA sequence: TGTGCCAGCAGCTCGACGGAGCTTAAGGGGTATGAAAAACTGTTTTTT.

The genes are TRBV11-3 and TRBJ1-2; D perhaps matches TRBD1 (6 bases). Germline V gene sequence: CDR1 SGHNT, CDR2 YENEEA. The CDR3 covers 14 residues. V was cut by 5 bases and J by 5 bases, with 15 bases left in between. The CDR3 DNA reads as TGTGCCAGCAGCCAGGGAGGGGGGCAGTATGGCTACACCTTC. Protein: CASSQGGGQYGYTF.

This clone showed up just once. The chain joins TRBV11-3 to TRBJ1-1; 7 bases match TRBD1. The V gene end was trimmed by 5 bases and the J gene end by 1 base; junction bases not matched to a gene: 7. Germline V gene lookup returns CDR1 SGHNT and CDR2 YENEEA. This CDR3 spans 15 amino acids. In DNA form, the CDR3 reads TGTGCCAGCAGCCCGCGGACAGGCACGAACACTGAAGCTTTCTTT. It codes for CASSPRTGTNTEAFF.

The gene calls are TRBV7-2 and TRBJ2-7; D gene ambiguous. V lost 1 base, J lost 10 bases, and 29 bases lay in between. Germline CDR1 and CDR2: SGHTA and FQGNSA. The CDR3 sequence is 18 residues long. CDR3 coding DNA: TGTGCCAGCAGCTTAGATGATTCCTCTTCAATACTGTATGGACCACAGTACTTC. It translates to CASSLDDSSSILYGPQYF.

This chain connects TRBV13 to TRBJ2-7; 13 nucleotides align to TRBD2. The V gene end was trimmed by 4 bases and the J gene end by 6 bases; junction bases not matched to a gene: 15. This CDR3 comprises 18 residues. CDR1 is PRHDT, CDR2 FYEKMQ, per germline (reference sequence). CDR3 protein: CASSSLRRTSGRGFEQYF. CDR3 DNA sequence: TGTGCCAGCAGCTCGCTGCGCCGCACTAGCGGGAGGGGTTTCGAGCAGTACTTC.

The table lists this clone with a few counts. V and J are TRBV5-1 and TRBJ2-1; TRBD2 is a possible D gene (5 bases). V lost 4 bases and J lost 7, with 18 bases in between. CDR3 length: 15 amino acids. Germline-derived CDR1 and CDR2 are SGHRS and YFSETQ. The CDR3 spells CASSLAGSYGNEQFF. CDR3 DNA sequence: TGCGCCAGCAGCCTGGCGGGCTCGTACGGGAATGAGCAGTTCTTC.

This rearrangement joins TRBV11-3 to TRBJ1-1; D remains ambiguous. Deletions cut 1 base from V and 3 bases from J, with 9 bases between. The CDR3 length is 14 residues. Germline CDR1 and CDR2: SGHNT and YENEEA. The CDR3 sequence: CASSLGNQDTEAFF. CDR3 DNA sequence: TGTGCCAGCAGCTTAGGCAACCAGGACACTGAAGCTTTCTTT.

The chain has TRBV5-4 and TRBJ2-2; a weak D match, TRBD1 (6 bases). Germline loops: CDR1 SGHNT, CDR2 YYREEE (reference sequence). V gave up 1 base and J gave up 2 bases, with 9 bases separating them. The CDR3 contains 15 residues. The CDR3: CASSLRDKNTGELFF. CDR3 nucleotide sequence: TGTGCCAGCAGCTTGAGGGACAAAAACACCGGGGAGCTGTTTTTT.

This rearrangement joins TRBV7-2 to TRBJ2-7; D gene unclear. CDR1 and CDR2 from the germline V gene are SGHTA and FQGNSA. CDR3 length equals 13 residues. V shed 3 bases and J shed 10 bases, with 16 bases lying between them. The CDR3 DNA sequence: TGTGCCAGCAGCTTTAAGAGAGACTCATCCCAGTACTTC. Encoded protein: CASSFKRDSSQYF.

The sample holds a few counts of this clone. The genes are TRBV6-5 and TRBJ2-3, with a possible D match to TRBD1 (5 bases). The germline V gene has CDR1 MNHEY and CDR2 SVGAGI. The CDR3 length is 16 residues. The V gene lost 3 bases and the J gene lost 2 bases, with 15 bases spanning the gap. The CDR3 spells CASSYDSQVSTDTQYF. The CDR3 DNA reads TGTGCCAGCAGTTATGACAGCCAAGTTTCCACAGATACGCAGTATTTT.

The chain combines TRBV6-5 with TRBJ2-7, with unresolved D. Germline lookup yields CDR1 MNHEY and CDR2 SVGAGI. Trimming left V 6 bases short and J 5 bases short, with 14 bases between. The CDR3 has 13 amino acids. The CDR3 DNA follows: TGTGCCAGCAGCCGCCGGCGTTGGAACGAGCAGTACTTC. This codes for CASSRRRWNEQYF.

A few counts support this clone. The gene calls are TRBV2 and TRBJ2-5; 8 bases line up with TRBD2. V lost 6 bases to trimming and J lost 5 bases; unmatched junction nucleotides: 8. CDR1 is SNHLY and CDR2 is FYNNEI in the germline V gene. The CDR3 has 14 residues. CDR3 in DNA: TGTGCCAGCAGCGGGACTAGGTTACAGGAGACCCAGTACTTC. Its protein is CASSGTRLQETQYF.

As concerns this clone: An end of the junction does not agree with germline; a read error may underlie this. The rearrangement uses TRBV7-7 and TRBJ2-1; TRBD2 matches at 10 bases. The CDR3 is 15 residues long. Germline CDR1 and CDR2: SSHAT and FNYEAQ (reference sequence). The CDR3 coding sequence is TGTGCTAGCAGCCTAAGCGGGGGGGCGGGGAATGAGCAGTTCTTC. This encodes CASSLSGGAGNEQFF.

The gene calls are TRBV27 and TRBJ1-4; possibly TRBD1 for D (5 bases). The germline V gene encodes CDR1 MNHEY and CDR2 SMNVEV (reference sequence). CDR3 length: 17 amino acids. Trimming removed 3 bases from V and 2 bases from J, with 16 bases in between. Written as DNA, the CDR3 is TGTGCCAGCAGTTTTCACCAGGGAAATTGGACTAATGAAAAACTGTTTTTT. This translates into CASSFHQGNWTNEKLFF.

The genes are TRBV5-1 and TRBJ2-1; D remains unclear. Trimming left V 1 base short and J 0 bases short, with 17 bases between. The length of the CDR3 is 18 residues. Germline values: CDR1 SGHRS, CDR2 YFSETQ. The CDR3 region has the DNA TGCGCCAGCAGCTTGTTCGGGCGGCTTCGAAGCTCCTACAATGAGCAGTTCTTC. Its translation is CASSLFGRLRSSYNEQFF.